Here is one T cell receptor (beta chain) with its context. These data originate in a study of shared clonotypes between healthy human individuals. The germline V gene has CDR1 SNHLY and CDR2 FYNNEI. There are 13 residues in the CDR3. Trimming removed 7 bases at V and 7 bases at J, with 14 bases between. Sequencing was performed with immunoSEQ multiplex PCR; in TCRdb, only in-frame clones are kept and a portion is missing. Among about 2.4 million clones, around nine tenths were seen once, and the ten largest hold around 0.15%. The sequenced material came from naive CD4+ T cells sorted from blood. Subset denoted: CD45RA+ positively selected. The chain couples TRBV2 to TRBJ2-1, with D unclear. The TCR sequence derives from a man between 18 and 35 years old in good health. The CDR3 spells CASTLETGNEQFF. CDR3 sequence (DNA): TGTGCCAGCACCCTTGAAACGGGTAATGAGCAGTTCTTC.